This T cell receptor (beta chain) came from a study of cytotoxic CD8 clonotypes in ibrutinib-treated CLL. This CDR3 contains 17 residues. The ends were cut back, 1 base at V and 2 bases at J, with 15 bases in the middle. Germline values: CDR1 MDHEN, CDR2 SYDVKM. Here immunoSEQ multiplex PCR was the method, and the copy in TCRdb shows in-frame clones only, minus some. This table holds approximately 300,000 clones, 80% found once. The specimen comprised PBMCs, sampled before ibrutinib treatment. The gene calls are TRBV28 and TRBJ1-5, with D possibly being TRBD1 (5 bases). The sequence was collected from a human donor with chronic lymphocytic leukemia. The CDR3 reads CASSLFRQPGRNQPQHF. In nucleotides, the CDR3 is TGTGCCAGCAGTTTATTCCGCCAACCGGGACGCAATCAGCCCCAGCATTTT.